What follows describes a single TCR beta chain. This entry comes from a study of cytomegalovirus exposure and HLA in healthy donors. This CDR3 region has 13 residues. Germline V CDR1 and CDR2: SQVTM, ANQGSEA. V gave up 5 bases and J gave up 5 bases, with 16 bases separating them. The PCR was carried out with 60 Vbeta primers and 13 Jbeta primers. Assay: immunoSEQ multiplex PCR; the TCRdb copy retains only in-frame clones and omits some. Among about 31,000 clones listed, roughly 67% were seen once. Sequencing input: PBMCs. The receptor's source is a man between 40 and 49 years old in good health and CMV-seropositive. The J gene is TRBJ2-7, the V gene TRBV29-1; a weak D match, TRBD1 (6 bases). CDR3 loop: CSVLGRGVHEQYF. The CDR3 region has the DNA TGCAGCGTTCTCGGCAGGGGTGTGCACGAGCAGTACTTC.